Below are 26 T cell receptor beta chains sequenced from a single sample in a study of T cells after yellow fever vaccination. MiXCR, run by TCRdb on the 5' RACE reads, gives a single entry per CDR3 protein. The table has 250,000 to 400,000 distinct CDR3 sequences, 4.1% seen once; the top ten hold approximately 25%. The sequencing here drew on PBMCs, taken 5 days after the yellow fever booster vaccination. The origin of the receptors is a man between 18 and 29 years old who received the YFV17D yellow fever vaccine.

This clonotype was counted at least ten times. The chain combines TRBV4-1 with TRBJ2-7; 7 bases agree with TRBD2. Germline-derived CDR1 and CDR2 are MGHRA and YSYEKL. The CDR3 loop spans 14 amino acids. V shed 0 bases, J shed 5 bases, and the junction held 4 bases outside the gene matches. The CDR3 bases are TGCGCCAGCAGCCAAGATCGGGGGGACCACGAGCAGTACTTC. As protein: CASSQDRGDHEQYF.

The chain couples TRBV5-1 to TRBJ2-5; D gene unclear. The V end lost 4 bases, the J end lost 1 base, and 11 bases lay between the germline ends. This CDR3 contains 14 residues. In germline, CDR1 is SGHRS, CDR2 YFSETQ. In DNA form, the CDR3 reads TGCGCCAGCAGCCCTACACCGGCCCAAGAGACCCAGTACTTC. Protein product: CASSPTPAQETQYF.

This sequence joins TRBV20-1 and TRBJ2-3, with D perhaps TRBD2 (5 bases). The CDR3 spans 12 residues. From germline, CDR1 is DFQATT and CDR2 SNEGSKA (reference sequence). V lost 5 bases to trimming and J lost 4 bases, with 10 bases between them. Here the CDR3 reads CSAPGGADTQYF. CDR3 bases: TGCAGTGCTCCTGGAGGCGCAGATACGCAGTATTTT.

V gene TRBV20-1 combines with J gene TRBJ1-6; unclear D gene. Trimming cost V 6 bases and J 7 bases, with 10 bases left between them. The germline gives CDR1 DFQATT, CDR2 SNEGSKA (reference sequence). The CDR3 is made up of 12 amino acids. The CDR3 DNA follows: TGCAGTGCCCTCGGCCCCAATTCACCCCTCCACTTT. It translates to CSALGPNSPLHF.

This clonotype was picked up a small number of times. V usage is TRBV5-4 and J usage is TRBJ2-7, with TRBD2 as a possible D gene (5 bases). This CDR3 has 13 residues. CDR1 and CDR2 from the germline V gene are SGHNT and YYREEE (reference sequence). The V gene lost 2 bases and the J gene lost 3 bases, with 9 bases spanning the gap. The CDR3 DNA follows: TGTGCCAGCAGCTTCGGGGAAAACTACGAGCAGTACTTC. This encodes CASSFGENYEQYF.

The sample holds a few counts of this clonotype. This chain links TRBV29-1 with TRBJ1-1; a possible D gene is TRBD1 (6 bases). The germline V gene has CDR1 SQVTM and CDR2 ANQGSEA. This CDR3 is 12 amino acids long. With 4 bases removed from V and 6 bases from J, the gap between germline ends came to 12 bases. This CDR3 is CSVVRGGAEAFF. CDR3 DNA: TGCAGCGTTGTGCGAGGGGGTGCTGAAGCTTTCTTT.

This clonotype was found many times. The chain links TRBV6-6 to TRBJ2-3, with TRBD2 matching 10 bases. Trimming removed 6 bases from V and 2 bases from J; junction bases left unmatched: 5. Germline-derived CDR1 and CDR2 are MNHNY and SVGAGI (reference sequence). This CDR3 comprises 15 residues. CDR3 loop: CASSLGLANTDTQYF. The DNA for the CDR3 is TGTGCCAGCAGCCTGGGACTAGCGAACACAGATACGCAGTATTTT.

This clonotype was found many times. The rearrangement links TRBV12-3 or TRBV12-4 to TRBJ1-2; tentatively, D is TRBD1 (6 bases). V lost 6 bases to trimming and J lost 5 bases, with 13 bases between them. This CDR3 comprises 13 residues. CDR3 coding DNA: TGTGCCAGCAGCCCGACAGGCCAGTATGGCTACACCTTC. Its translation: CASSPTGQYGYTF.

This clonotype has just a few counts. This CDR3 is CASSERTGGPGELFF. CDR3 coding DNA: TGCGCCAGCAGCGAAAGGACAGGGGGTCCCGGGGAGCTGTTTTTT. The chain uses TRBV5-1 and TRBJ2-2, with 10 nucleotides matching TRBD1. This CDR3 is built from 15 residues. From germline, CDR1 is SGHRS and CDR2 YFSETQ. Losses at the gene ends were 4 bases for V and 6 bases for J; bases not matched to a gene: 6.

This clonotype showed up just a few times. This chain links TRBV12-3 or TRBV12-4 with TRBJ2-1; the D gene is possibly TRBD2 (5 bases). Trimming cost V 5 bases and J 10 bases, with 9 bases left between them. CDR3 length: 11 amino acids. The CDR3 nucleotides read TGTGCCAGCAGTGGGGAGAGGGAGCAGTTCTTC. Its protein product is CASSGEREQFF.

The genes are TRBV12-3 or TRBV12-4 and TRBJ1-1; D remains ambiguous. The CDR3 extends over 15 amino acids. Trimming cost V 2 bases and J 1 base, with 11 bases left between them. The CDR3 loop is CASSLSVLENTEAFF. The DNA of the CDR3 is TGTGCCAGCAGTTTAAGTGTTCTTGAGAACACTGAAGCTTTCTTT.

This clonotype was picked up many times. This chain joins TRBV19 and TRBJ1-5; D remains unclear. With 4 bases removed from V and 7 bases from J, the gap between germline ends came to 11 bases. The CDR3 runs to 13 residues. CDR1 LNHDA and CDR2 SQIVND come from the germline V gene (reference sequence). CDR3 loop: CASSTEGWQPQHF. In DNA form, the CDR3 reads TGTGCCAGTAGTACCGAGGGTTGGCAGCCCCAGCATTTT.

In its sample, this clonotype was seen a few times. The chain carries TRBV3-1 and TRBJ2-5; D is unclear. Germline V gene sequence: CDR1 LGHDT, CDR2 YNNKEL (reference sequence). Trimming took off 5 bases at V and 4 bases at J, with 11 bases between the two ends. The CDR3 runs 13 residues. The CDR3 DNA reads TGTGCCAGCAGCGTTCAATCCGGAGAGACCCAGTACTTC. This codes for CASSVQSGETQYF.

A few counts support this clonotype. The CDR3 DNA is TGTGCCAGCAGTGACCCGGACAGGGAAGGGCACACCGGGGAGCTGTTTTTT. Translating gives CASSDPDREGHTGELFF. The V and J genes are TRBV2 and TRBJ2-2, with 8 bases identical to TRBD1. CDR3 length: 17 amino acids. The J segment lost 3 bases and the V segment lost 3 bases, leaving 9 bases of the junction unmatched. Germline CDR1 and CDR2: SNHLY and FYNNEI.

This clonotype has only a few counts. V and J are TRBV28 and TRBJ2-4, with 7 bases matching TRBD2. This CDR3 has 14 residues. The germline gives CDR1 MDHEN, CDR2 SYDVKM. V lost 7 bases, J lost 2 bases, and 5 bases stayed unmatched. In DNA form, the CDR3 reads TGTGCCAGCAACCCGGGGGGATCCAAAAACATTCAGTACTTC. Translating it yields CASNPGGSKNIQYF.

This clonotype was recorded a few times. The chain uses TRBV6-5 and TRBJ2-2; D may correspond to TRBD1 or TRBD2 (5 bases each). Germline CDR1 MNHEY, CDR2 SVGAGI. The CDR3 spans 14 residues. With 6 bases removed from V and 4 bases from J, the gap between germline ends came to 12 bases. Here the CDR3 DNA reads TGTGCCAGCAGGCTCCCAGGGAGCACCGGGGAGCTGTTTTTT. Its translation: CASRLPGSTGELFF.

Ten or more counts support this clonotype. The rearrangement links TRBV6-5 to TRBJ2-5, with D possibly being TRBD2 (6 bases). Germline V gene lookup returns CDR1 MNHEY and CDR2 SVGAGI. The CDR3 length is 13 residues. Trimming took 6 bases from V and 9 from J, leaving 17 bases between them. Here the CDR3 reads CASSPEAWEAQYF. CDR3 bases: TGTGCCAGCAGCCCCGAGGCCTGGGAGGCCCAGTACTTC.

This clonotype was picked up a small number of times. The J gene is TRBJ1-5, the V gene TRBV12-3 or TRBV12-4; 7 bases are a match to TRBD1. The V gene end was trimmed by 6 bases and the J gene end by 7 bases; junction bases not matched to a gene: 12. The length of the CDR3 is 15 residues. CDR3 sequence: CASRADRVDGQPQHF. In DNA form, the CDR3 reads TGTGCCAGCAGAGCCGACAGGGTGGACGGACAGCCCCAGCATTTT.

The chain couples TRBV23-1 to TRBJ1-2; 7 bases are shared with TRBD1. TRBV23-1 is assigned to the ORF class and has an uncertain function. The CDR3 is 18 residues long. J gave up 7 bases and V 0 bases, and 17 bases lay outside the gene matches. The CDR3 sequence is CASSQSRLDRVPCVGYTF. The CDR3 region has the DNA TGCGCCAGCAGTCAATCTCGTCTCGACAGGGTTCCGTGCGTTGGCTACACCTTC.

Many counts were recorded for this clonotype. CDR3 sequence reads: CASSVTETGTDGYTF. Here the CDR3 DNA reads TGTGCCAGCAGCGTAACCGAAACAGGGACCGATGGCTACACCTTC. The rearrangement joins TRBV9 to TRBJ1-2; D may be TRBD1 (6 bases). V lost 1 base to trimming and J lost 6 bases, with 16 bases between them. The CDR3 is made up of 15 amino acids. Germline V gene lookup returns CDR1 SGDLS and CDR2 YYNGEE.

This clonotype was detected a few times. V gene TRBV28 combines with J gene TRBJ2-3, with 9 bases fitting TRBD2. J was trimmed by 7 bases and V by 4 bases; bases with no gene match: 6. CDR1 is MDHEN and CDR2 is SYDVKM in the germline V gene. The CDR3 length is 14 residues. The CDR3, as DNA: TGTGCCAGCAGTTCCTATAGCGGGGGAAATACGCAGTATTTT. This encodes CASSSYSGGNTQYF.

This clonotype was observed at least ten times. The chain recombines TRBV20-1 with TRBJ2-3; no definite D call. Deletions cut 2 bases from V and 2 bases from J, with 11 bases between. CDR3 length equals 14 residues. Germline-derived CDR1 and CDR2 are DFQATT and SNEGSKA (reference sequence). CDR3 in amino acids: CSARPNYFTDTQYF. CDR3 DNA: TGCAGTGCTAGACCTAACTACTTCACAGATACGCAGTATTTT.

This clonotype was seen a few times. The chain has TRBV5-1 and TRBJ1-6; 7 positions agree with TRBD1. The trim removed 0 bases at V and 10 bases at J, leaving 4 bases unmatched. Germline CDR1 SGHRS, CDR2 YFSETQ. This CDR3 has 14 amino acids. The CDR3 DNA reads TGCGCCAGCAGCTTGGCGAACAGGGGCTCACCCCTCCACTTT. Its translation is CASSLANRGSPLHF.

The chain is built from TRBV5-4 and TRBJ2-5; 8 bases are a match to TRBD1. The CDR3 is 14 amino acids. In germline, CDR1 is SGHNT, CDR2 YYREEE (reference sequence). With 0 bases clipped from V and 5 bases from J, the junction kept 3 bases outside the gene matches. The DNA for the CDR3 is TGTGCCAGCAGCTTGGTGGACAGGGCGGAGACCCAGTACTTC. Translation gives CASSLVDRAETQYF.

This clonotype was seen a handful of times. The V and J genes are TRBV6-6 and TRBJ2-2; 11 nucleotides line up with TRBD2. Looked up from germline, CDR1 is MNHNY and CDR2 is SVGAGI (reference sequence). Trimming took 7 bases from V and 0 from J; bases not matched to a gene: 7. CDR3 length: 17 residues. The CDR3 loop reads CASNRGSGGANTGELFF. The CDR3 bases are TGTGCCAGCAATCGCGGTAGCGGGGGGGCGAACACCGGGGAGCTGTTTTTT.

CDR3 sequence (DNA): TGTGCCACCAGTGATTTGCTGCAGGGAGCTAACGAGCAGTACTTC. It codes for CATSDLLQGANEQYF. The chain employs TRBV24-1 and TRBJ2-7, with D perhaps matching TRBD1 or TRBD2 (5 bases each). The ends were cut back, 0 bases at V and 5 bases at J, with 13 bases in the middle. Germline V lookup: CDR1 KGHDR, CDR2 SFDVKD. The length of the CDR3 is 15 residues.